The source of this T cell receptor (beta chain) is a study of blood T cell repertoires in COVID-19. Background on the study: Material from acute and convalescent COVID-19 was sourced from the United States, Italy and Spain.

In the source study's methods: Amplification with reference gene primers provided the estimates of nucleated cell counts. Generated by immunoSEQ multiplex PCR, the TCRdb table keeps only in-frame clones and is missing some. V, J and clone size derive from that table, while D and trimming were established from the DNA sequence. Altogether about 220,000 clones are present, roughly 75% being singletons, with the ten largest covering roughly 7%. Germline CDR1 is SNHLY and CDR2 is FYNNEI. The CDR3 consists of 14 residues. Trimming removed 2 bases at V and 3 bases at J, with 11 bases between. The sequence was obtained from a woman in her 70s with acute or convalescent COVID-19. The V call is TRBV2, the J call TRBJ2-7; unclear D gene. Sequencing was performed on peripheral blood. This chain's CDR3 is CASSETNGFYEQYF. In DNA form, the CDR3 reads TGTGCCAGCAGTGAAACTAACGGCTTCTACGAGCAGTACTTC.